The 25 T cell receptor beta chains below were found in one sample sequenced in a study of CD8 T cells in Susac syndrome. The RNA, about 0.5 to 1 ug, was put through reverse transcription using random hexamers. TCRdb used MiXCR to reprocess the immunoSEQ multiplex PCR reads, holding one entry per CDR3 protein. Here the sample spans 160,000 or so distinct CDR3 sequences, roughly 94% being singletons. Sequencing used CD4+ T cells from PBMCs. These receptors were taken from a human donor in good health.

V and J are TRBV9 and TRBJ2-5, with D tentatively TRBD1 (5 bases). Germline loops: CDR1 SGDLS, CDR2 YYNGEE. CDR3 length: 16 amino acids. The germline V and J ends were trimmed by 0 bases and 5 bases, with 17 bases remaining between them. The DNA for the CDR3 is TGTGCCAGCAGCGTAGGGGGCCTCAGGGTAGGGGAGACCCAGTACTTC. The encoded protein is CASSVGGLRVGETQYF.

The chain uses TRBV7-9 and TRBJ2-7; 8 bases align to TRBD1. This CDR3 is built from 14 residues. CDR1 and CDR2 from the germline V gene are SEHNR and FQNEAQ (reference sequence). V trimming: 8 bases; J trimming: 2 bases; junction bases outside the gene matches: 8. The CDR3 bases are TGTGCCAGCGGCTCCGGGACAGGTCCCTACGAGCAGTACTTC. Residues: CASGSGTGPYEQYF.

The CDR3 region is CASSQWGHTEAFF. CDR3 coding DNA: TGCGCCAGCAGCCAGTGGGGCCACACTGAAGCTTTCTTT. The chain links TRBV4-3 to TRBJ1-1, with D perhaps matching TRBD1 (5 bases). This CDR3 has 13 amino acids. Trimming left V 3 bases short and J 3 bases short, with 8 bases between. Germline V gene sequence: CDR1 LGHNA, CDR2 YSLEER.

J is TRBJ2-6 and V is TRBV23-1, with no clear D. TRBV23-1 belongs to the ORF category, with a function that is uncertain. There are 15 residues in the CDR3. Between the trimmed V and J ends, which lost 7 bases and 0 bases, there was a span of 10 bases. CDR3 amino acids: CASIRLFSGANVLTF. The CDR3 DNA reads TGCGCCAGCATCAGACTCTTCTCTGGGGCCAACGTCCTGACTTTC.

The chain has TRBV2 and TRBJ1-5, with unresolved D. This CDR3 contains 14 residues. V dropped 3 bases and J dropped 4 bases, with 10 bases sitting between them. Germline assignment: CDR1 SNHLY and CDR2 FYNNEI. This chain's CDR3 is CASSEGRNNQPQHF. The CDR3 coding sequence is TGTGCCAGCAGTGAGGGTAGGAATAATCAGCCCCAGCATTTT.

J is TRBJ2-7 and V is TRBV28; the match to TRBD2 covers 7 bases. CDR1 and CDR2 from the germline V gene are MDHEN and SYDVKM. With V trimmed by 4 bases and J by 8 bases, 14 bases remained unmatched. The length of the CDR3 is 15 residues. This chain's CDR3 is CASSSPPGGLPKQYF. The CDR3 DNA reads as TGTGCCAGCAGTTCCCCTCCGGGAGGACTACCCAAGCAGTACTTC.

The CDR3 loop is CASSLVRGRNEQFF. As DNA, the CDR3 is TGTGCCAGCAGCTTAGTTCGGGGCAGGAATGAGCAGTTCTTC. The rearrangement links TRBV7-9 to TRBJ2-1; the D gene could be TRBD1 or TRBD2 (5 bases each). The CDR3 consists of 14 residues. Germline lookup yields CDR1 SEHNR and CDR2 FQNEAQ (reference sequence). The germline V and J ends were trimmed by 1 base and 7 bases, with 11 bases remaining between them. Based on the CDR3 plus reference TRBV7-9 and TRBJ2-1, the full variable domain is DTGVSQNPRHKITKRGQNVTFRCDPISEHNRLYWYRQTLGQGPEFLTYFQNEAQLEKSRLLSDRFSAERPKGSFSTLEIQRTEQGDSAMYLCASSLVRGRNEQFFGPGTRLTVL.

The chain joins TRBV7-2 to TRBJ1-5; D call uncertain. Trimming stripped 1 base from V and 5 bases from J, with 9 bases between. The CDR3 consists of 14 residues. Germline loops: CDR1 SGHTA, CDR2 FQGNSA. The CDR3 is CASSLGVGHQPQHF. The CDR3 coding sequence is TGTGCCAGCAGCTTAGGGGTAGGTCATCAGCCCCAGCATTTT.

V usage is TRBV7-2 and J usage is TRBJ1-2; 8 bases fit TRBD1. Germline assignment: CDR1 SGHTA and CDR2 FQGNSA. With V trimmed by 0 bases and J by 6 bases, 6 bases remained unmatched. The CDR3 spans 15 residues. CDR3 loop: CASSLALAGGDGYTF. In DNA, the CDR3 is TGTGCCAGCAGCTTAGCCCTGGCAGGGGGCGATGGCTACACCTTC.

The chain is built from TRBV5-1 and TRBJ2-7; D possibly matches TRBD1 or TRBD2 (5 bases each). In germline, CDR1 is SGHRS, CDR2 YFSETQ. V shed 2 bases and J shed 0 bases, with 12 bases lying between them. This CDR3 comprises 15 residues. CDR3 nucleotide sequence: TGCGCCAGCAGCTTTCCCGGGGCTCCCTCCTACGAGCAGTACTTC. The encoded protein is CASSFPGAPSYEQYF.

The CDR3 spells CSARATGTVGATNEKLFF. In DNA, the CDR3 is TGCAGTGCTAGAGCCACCGGGACCGTTGGTGCAACTAATGAAAAACTGTTTTTT. This sequence joins TRBV20-1 and TRBJ1-4; the D gene is possibly TRBD1 (5 bases). The CDR3 runs to 18 residues. The V gene's germline CDR1 is DFQATT and CDR2 SNEGSKA (reference sequence). Trimming took 1 base from V and 0 from J, leaving 18 bases between them.

This rearrangement joins TRBV7-2 to TRBJ1-1; D ambiguous. Germline CDR1 reads SGHTA; CDR2 reads FQGNSA. The germline V and J ends were trimmed by 0 bases and 1 base, with 6 bases remaining between them. CDR3 size: 14 residues. The CDR3 bases are TGTGCCAGCAGCTTAGCCTACAGGAACACTGAAGCTTTCTTT. This sequence encodes CASSLAYRNTEAFF.

Here the CDR3 DNA reads TGTGCCAGCTCACCCCCAAGTTTGTCAGATACGCAGTATTTT. Amino acids: CASSPPSLSDTQYF. This chain joins TRBV18 and TRBJ2-3; D call uncertain. This CDR3 comprises 14 residues. Between the trimmed V and J ends, which lost 3 bases and 4 bases, there was a span of 11 bases. Germline CDR1 and CDR2: KGHSH and LQKENI.

The chain recombines TRBV20-1 with TRBJ2-1, with D perhaps matching TRBD2 (5 bases). Germline V lookup: CDR1 DFQATT, CDR2 SNEGSKA (reference sequence). The CDR3 loop spans 16 amino acids. V gave up 6 bases and J gave up 0 bases, with 18 bases separating them. The CDR3 DNA follows: TGCAGTGCCGAGGGAGCGGCCTCGAGCTCCTACAATGAGCAGTTCTTC. Its protein product is CSAEGAASSSYNEQFF.

This clonotype was detected a few times. The chain joins TRBV19 to TRBJ2-7; D remains unclear. This CDR3 spans 11 amino acids. Germline values: CDR1 LNHDA, CDR2 SQIVND (reference sequence). V shed 5 bases and J shed 3 bases, with 5 bases lying between them. In nucleotides, the CDR3 is TGTGCCAGTAGTTTCCGCTACGAGCAGTACTTC. It is translated as CASSFRYEQYF.

V gene TRBV6-6 combines with J gene TRBJ2-2; D is uncertain. This CDR3 comprises 14 residues. CDR1 MNHNY and CDR2 SVGAGI come from the germline V gene (reference sequence). V gave up 9 bases and J gave up 7 bases, with 18 bases separating them. The CDR3 coding sequence is TGTGCCAGTGAGATGGGAAGATTAATCGGGGAGCTGTTTTTT. It yields the protein CASEMGRLIGELFF.

The chain combines TRBV30 with TRBJ2-3; D call uncertain. CDR3 length: 13 residues. Deletions cut 4 bases from V and 1 base from J, with 9 bases between. Germline V gives CDR1 GTSNPN, CDR2 SVGIG (reference sequence). The CDR3 region is CAWNGYGTDTQYF. For the CDR3, the DNA is TGTGCCTGGAATGGGTATGGCACAGATACGCAGTATTTT.

V and J are TRBV7-9 and TRBJ1-1, with D tentatively TRBD1 (6 bases). CDR3 length: 15 amino acids. The V gene's germline CDR1 is SEHNR and CDR2 FQNEAQ (reference sequence). Trimming shortened V by 8 bases and J by 5 bases, and 21 bases separated the two germline ends. This CDR3 is CASPNPPQGRTEAFF. Written as DNA, the CDR3 is TGTGCCAGCCCCAACCCCCCCCAGGGGCGGACTGAAGCTTTCTTT.

The V and J genes are TRBV2 and TRBJ2-7, with 10 bases fitting TRBD1. The V segment lost 4 bases and the J segment 2 bases; nucleotides outside the gene matches: 5. The CDR3 totals 15 residues. CDR1 is SNHLY and CDR2 is FYNNEI in the germline V gene. The CDR3 DNA follows: TGTGCCAGCAGTGGACAGGGGGCCCTGGCCTACGAGCAGTACTTC. This gives the protein CASSGQGALAYEQYF. The whole variable domain, remainder taken from reference TRBV2 and TRBJ2-7, is EPEVTQTPSHQVTQMGQEVILRCVPISNHLYFYWYRQILGQKVEFLVSFYNNEISEKSEIFDDQFSVERPDGSNFTLKIRSTKLEDSAMYFCASSGQGALAYEQYFGPGTRLTVT.

The chain combines TRBV2 with TRBJ1-5, with D hard to call. The CDR3 is 15 residues long. V lost 6 bases to trimming and J lost 4 bases, with 16 bases between them. Germline-derived CDR1 and CDR2 are SNHLY and FYNNEI. As DNA, the CDR3 is TGTGCCAGCAGCGGACCTTTAGCAAGGAATCAGCCCCAGCATTTT. This codes for CASSGPLARNQPQHF.

The chain combines TRBV19 with TRBJ2-7; D unclear. V gave up 5 bases and J gave up 6 bases, with 11 bases separating them. The germline gives CDR1 LNHDA, CDR2 SQIVND (reference sequence). CDR3 length equals 12 residues. As DNA, the CDR3 is TGTGCCAGTAGTCAATCGGGCGGCGAGCAGTACTTC. This encodes CASSQSGGEQYF. Supplemented by reference TRBV19 and TRBJ2-7, the full variable domain reads DGGITQSPKYLFRKEGQNVTLSCEQNLNHDAMYWYRQDPGQGLRLIYYSQIVNDFQKGDIAEGYSVSREKKESFPLTVTSAQKNPTAFYLCASSQSGGEQYFGPGTRLTVT.

The gene calls are TRBV29-1 and TRBJ2-5; TRBD2 aligns across 7 bases. V shed 6 bases, J shed 4 bases, and the junction held 5 bases outside the gene matches. This CDR3 contains 12 residues. Per germline, CDR1 SQVTM and CDR2 ANQGSEA. The DNA of the CDR3 is TGCAGCGTGTGGCGGGGGACAGAGACCCAGTACTTC. It yields the protein CSVWRGTETQYF.

V gene TRBV7-2 combines with J gene TRBJ2-3; D unclear. CDR1 is SGHTA and CDR2 is FQGNSA in the germline V gene. Trimming shortened V by 4 bases and J by 3 bases, and 5 bases separated the two germline ends. The CDR3 runs to 12 residues. Written as DNA, the CDR3 is TGTGCCAGCAGCTCACTGACAGATACGCAGTATTTT. It yields the protein CASSSLTDTQYF.

This chain connects TRBV27 to TRBJ2-4, with a possible D match to TRBD2 (5 bases). Germline V CDR1 and CDR2: MNHEY, SMNVEV (reference sequence). This CDR3 is 13 amino acids long. Trimming removed 3 bases from V and 6 bases from J, with 9 bases in between. CDR3 nucleotide sequence: TGTGCCAGCAGTTTCAGAGAGGGAAACATTCAGTACTTC. Translating it yields CASSFREGNIQYF.

This chain links TRBV20-1 with TRBJ2-2, with 8 bases fitting TRBD2. V was pared by 0 bases and J by 0 bases, with 3 bases of the junction left unmatched. From germline, CDR1 is DFQATT and CDR2 SNEGSKA (reference sequence). There are 16 residues in the CDR3. In nucleotides, the CDR3 is TGCAGTGCTAGAGAAAGCGGGGGACCGAACACCGGGGAGCTGTTTTTT. This sequence encodes CSARESGGPNTGELFF.